The source of this T cell receptor beta chain is a study of CD8+CD57+ T cells in acquired aplastic anemia. Study results and caveats: Between patients and controls, around 30 CD8+ CDR3 sequences were found in common. Patients and controls had CD8+ Simpson's diversity values that were not significantly distinct.

The sample holds many counts of this clonotype. The antigen remains unidentified. The CDR3 has 15 residues. Germline CDR1 is WSHSY and CDR2 is SAAADI. Losses at the gene ends were 4 bases for V and 4 bases for J; bases not matched to a gene: 6. Individuals selected for sequencing had exhibited CD8+CD57+ cell expansion on flow cytometry. Patient blood was sampled before any therapy had been received. Genomic DNA constituted the template upon which TCR beta VDJ and CDR3 profiling was performed. TCRdb reanalysed the reads using MiXCR and keeps one entry per CDR3 protein. This sample has some 160,000 distinct CDR3 sequences, with roughly 50% found just once.

The rearrangement links TRBV10-2 to TRBJ2-1; 8 positions match TRBD1. The sequence was obtained from a human donor with aplastic anemia. The sequencing input was sorted CD4+, CD8+, or CD8+CD57+ T cells (not recorded which) from PBMCs. The CDR3 coding sequence is TGCGCCAGCAGTGTCTCAGGGGGCATTTACAATGAGCAGTTCTTC. Translation gives CASSVSGGIYNEQFF.